Each of the 20 T cell receptor beta chains below was sequenced from the same sample in a study of blood T cell repertoires in COVID-19. Clones were sequenced by immunoSEQ multiplex PCR, and TCRdb holds only the in-frame ones, with some missing. The sample has fewer than 250,000 clones; around four fifths are singletons. Specimen: peripheral blood. The receptors here all came from a man aged 45-60 years with acute or convalescent COVID-19.

This chain uses TRBV5-1 with TRBJ1-1, with TRBD1 as a possible D gene (6 bases). From germline, CDR1 is SGHRS and CDR2 YFSETQ. Trimming left V 0 bases short and J 3 bases short, with 12 bases between. The CDR3 totals 15 residues. The CDR3 DNA reads TGCGCCAGCAGCTTGGGGGTTCAGGGGTACACTGAAGCTTTCTTT. It encodes CASSLGVQGYTEAFF. Looking up the rest from reference TRBV5-1 and TRBJ1-1 gives the full variable domain: KAGVTQTPRYLIKTRGQQVTLSCSPISGHRSVSWYQQTPGQGLQFLFEYFSETQRNKGNFPGRFSGRQFSNSRSEMNVSTLELGDSALYLCASSLGVQGYTEAFFGQGTRLTVV.

Turning to this clone: The sample carries other DNA sequences with the same CDR3. The CDR3 sequence is CASSEQAGGPYEQYF. The CDR3 DNA reads as TGTGCCAGCAGTGAACAGGCAGGGGGCCCCTACGAGCAGTACTTC. The V and J genes are TRBV6-1 and TRBJ2-7; 8 bases are a match to TRBD1. Germline CDR1 and CDR2: MNHNS and SASEGT. This CDR3 comprises 15 residues. The V and J ends lost 2 bases and 2 bases, in that order; junction bases with no gene match: 5.

V is TRBV2 and J is TRBJ2-2; 8 bases map to TRBD2. Germline lookup yields CDR1 SNHLY and CDR2 FYNNEI. V lost 2 bases to trimming and J lost 2 bases; unmatched junction nucleotides: 4. CDR3 size: 16 residues. In DNA, the CDR3 is TGTGCCAGCAGTGAAATGGGGACTAGAAACACCGGGGAGCTGTTTTTT. This encodes CASSEMGTRNTGELFF.

The genes are TRBV3-1 (or the pseudogene TRBV3-2) and TRBJ1-2; D is unresolved. The germline CDR1 and CDR2 sequences are LGHDT and YNNKEL (reference sequence). CDR3 size: 14 residues. Trimming left V 8 bases short and J 4 bases short, with 17 bases between. CDR3 loop: CASLKETVTYGYTF. CDR3 coding DNA: TGTGCCAGCCTCAAGGAGACCGTTACCTATGGCTACACCTTC.

The chain uses TRBV13 and TRBJ2-2, with TRBD1 matching over 7 bases. With V trimmed by 4 bases and J by 7 bases, 12 bases remained unmatched. Germline assignment: CDR1 PRHDT and CDR2 FYEKMQ (reference sequence). CDR3 size: 16 residues. In DNA, the CDR3 is TGTGCCAGCAGCTCCGTCCGGGACAGAGGTGGCGGGGAGCTGTTTTTT. This translates into CASSSVRDRGGGELFF.

This clone turned up a few times. The rearrangement joins TRBV7-9 to TRBJ1-1; tentatively, D is TRBD1 (6 bases). V was shortened by 0 bases and J by 8 bases, with 7 bases between the two germline ends. CDR1 and CDR2 from the germline V gene are SEHNR and FQNEAQ (reference sequence). This CDR3 is 12 amino acids long. CDR3 region: CASSLAGTEAFF. Written as DNA, the CDR3 is TGTGCCAGCAGCTTAGCCGGGACAGAAGCTTTCTTT. The whole variable domain, remainder taken from reference TRBV7-9 and TRBJ1-1, is DTGVSQNPRHKITKRGQNVTFRCDPISEHNRLYWYRQTLGQGPEFLTYFQNEAQLEKSRLLSDRFSAERPKGSFSTLEIQRTEQGDSAMYLCASSLAGTEAFFGQGTRLTVV.

The CDR3 sequence is CASSPDRAGGYTF. Written as DNA, the CDR3 is TGCGCCAGCAGCCCTGACAGGGCTGGAGGCTACACCTTC. The genes are TRBV10-1 and TRBJ1-2, with 7 bases that match TRBD1. CDR3 size: 13 residues. CDR1 and CDR2 from the germline V gene are WNHNN and SYGVQD (reference sequence). V lost 6 bases to trimming and J lost 8 bases; unmatched junction nucleotides: 9.

The V gene is TRBV27, the J gene TRBJ2-7; the D gene is possibly TRBD2 (6 bases). Trimming cost V 2 bases and J 3 bases, with 17 bases left between them. CDR3 length: 16 residues. Germline V gene data show CDR1 as MNHEY and CDR2 as SMNVEV (reference sequence). For the CDR3, the DNA is TGTGCCAGCAGTTTAAGAACCGGGACTGTAGACTACGAGCAGTACTTC. Translation gives CASSLRTGTVDYEQYF.

V usage is TRBV4-2 and J usage is TRBJ1-1; no firm D call. Germline V gene data show CDR1 as LGHNA and CDR2 as YNFKEQ. CDR3 size: 13 residues. V was shortened by 5 bases and J by 6 bases, with 13 bases between the two germline ends. The CDR3 DNA sequence: TGTGCCAGCAGCGCCATATTAGAGGCTGAAGCTTTCTTT. The encoded protein is CASSAILEAEAFF.

The rearrangement joins TRBV2 to TRBJ2-3, with 9 nucleotides matching TRBD1. Germline V gives CDR1 SNHLY, CDR2 FYNNEI. The J segment lost 6 bases and the V segment lost 6 bases, leaving 1 base of the junction unmatched. The CDR3 extends over 12 amino acids. CDR3 bases: TGTGCCAGCAGGGACAGGGGTGATACGCAGTATTTT. Protein: CASRDRGDTQYF. Looking up the rest from reference TRBV2 and TRBJ2-3 gives the full variable domain: EPEVTQTPSHQVTQMGQEVILRCVPISNHLYFYWYRQILGQKVEFLVSFYNNEISEKSEIFDDQFSVERPDGSNFTLKIRSTKLEDSAMYFCASRDRGDTQYFGPGTRLTVL.

CDR3 coding DNA: TGTGCCAGTAGCCATTTTCTCCGGGACAGACTCGACTATGGCTACACCTTC. It is translated as CASSHFLRDRLDYGYTF. V gene TRBV19 combines with J gene TRBJ1-2; 7 nucleotides match TRBD1. The germline gives CDR1 LNHDA, CDR2 SQIVND (reference sequence). This CDR3 comprises 17 residues. The J segment lost 3 bases and the V segment lost 6 bases, leaving 16 bases of the junction unmatched.

This clone is a singleton in its sample. The rearrangement links TRBV11-2 to TRBJ2-7, with D possibly TRBD1 on 8 matching bases. The CDR3 runs 17 residues. V lost 1 base, J lost 0 bases, and 16 bases lay in between. CDR1 is SGHAT, CDR2 FQNNGV, per germline. Here the CDR3 DNA reads TGTGCCAGCAGCTTAGTCTACAGGGGGGGCCTCTCCTACGAGCAGTACTTC. This encodes CASSLVYRGGLSYEQYF.

The chain recombines TRBV6-6 with TRBJ2-2; 13 positions match TRBD2. Germline assignment: CDR1 MNHNY and CDR2 SVGAGI (reference sequence). The trim removed 10 bases at V and 5 bases at J, leaving 7 bases unmatched. This CDR3 region has 15 residues. For the CDR3, the DNA is TGTGCCATACCGGGACTAGCGGGACCTACCGGGGAGCTGTTTTTT. It specifies CAIPGLAGPTGELFF.

The chain employs TRBV30 and TRBJ1-2, with D possibly matching TRBD1 (5 bases). This CDR3 contains 11 residues. CDR1 is GTSNPN, CDR2 SVGIG, per germline (reference sequence). The CDR3 DNA is TGTGCGGGGCGGAGCGCCGGTGGCTACACCTTC. This encodes CAGRSAGGYTF.

This clone has just a few counts. The rearrangement joins TRBV19 to TRBJ1-5; no clear D. The V gene's germline CDR1 is LNHDA and CDR2 SQIVND (reference sequence). The V end lost 1 base, the J end lost 2 bases, and 6 bases lay between the germline ends. This CDR3 contains 14 residues. CDR3 nucleotides: TGTGCCAGTAGTATAGTCAGCGGCAATCAGCCCCAGCATTTT. Protein product: CASSIVSGNQPQHF. Drawing the rest from reference TRBV19 and TRBJ1-5, the complete variable domain is DGGITQSPKYLFRKEGQNVTLSCEQNLNHDAMYWYRQDPGQGLRLIYYSQIVNDFQKGDIAEGYSVSREKKESFPLTVTSAQKNPTAFYLCASSIVSGNQPQHFGDGTRLSIL.

The chain couples TRBV18 to TRBJ1-5, with 8 bases lining up with TRBD1. The germline V gene encodes CDR1 KGHSH and CDR2 LQKENI. V lost 5 bases and J lost 0; bases outside the gene matches: 9. There are 17 residues in the CDR3. The DNA for the CDR3 is TGTGCCAGCTCAGCGACAGGGGTTGCCCCTAGCAATCAGCCCCAGCATTTT. Its translation is CASSATGVAPSNQPQHF.

The V gene is TRBV5-1, the J gene TRBJ2-7, with a possible D match to TRBD1 (5 bases). Germline-derived CDR1 and CDR2 are SGHRS and YFSETQ. V lost 2 bases, J lost 2 bases, and 14 bases lay in between. The CDR3 covers 15 residues. CDR3 in DNA: TGCGCCAGCAGCTTTTGGGCAGGGCAACCCTACGAGCAGTACTTC. Protein sequence: CASSFWAGQPYEQYF.

V gene TRBV5-4 combines with J gene TRBJ2-7; 7 bases are a match to TRBD1. This CDR3 contains 15 residues. J lost 1 base, V lost 5 bases, and 9 bases had no gene match. Germline CDR1 is SGHNT and CDR2 is YYREEE (reference sequence). The CDR3 DNA sequence: TGTGCCAGCAGTCGGGGAACAGGGGATTCCTACGAGCAGTACTTC. Protein product: CASSRGTGDSYEQYF.

J is TRBJ1-1 and V is TRBV7-9; unclear D gene. CDR1 SEHNR and CDR2 FQNEAQ come from the germline V gene (reference sequence). CDR3 size: 13 residues. The germline V and J ends were trimmed by 8 bases and 8 bases, with 18 bases remaining between them. The CDR3 region has the DNA TGTGCCAGCGGCTCTTTTTTGGCGGGGGAAGCTTTCTTT. Its protein is CASGSFLAGEAFF. Looking up the rest from reference TRBV7-9 and TRBJ1-1 gives the full variable domain: DTGVSQNPRHKITKRGQNVTFRCDPISEHNRLYWYRQTLGQGPEFLTYFQNEAQLEKSRLLSDRFSAERPKGSFSTLEIQRTEQGDSAMYLCASGSFLAGEAFFGQGTRLTVV.

This clone was observed a single time. The V call is TRBV12-5, the J call TRBJ2-2; D call uncertain. The CDR3 consists of 16 residues. Trimming cost V 5 bases and J 7 bases, with 20 bases left between them. Germline V gene lookup returns CDR1 LGHNT and CDR2 FRNRAP. CDR3 protein: CASGPAVVRSYGELFF. The CDR3 coding sequence is TGTGCTAGTGGTCCCGCAGTTGTCAGGTCGTACGGGGAGCTGTTTTTT.